This is a list of T cell receptor beta chains from one sample in a study of vaccination and CD4 T cells after COVID-19. In TCRdb, the PCR reads were re-called with MiXCR into one record per CDR3 protein. The sample yields under 30,000 distinct CDR3 sequences, roughly 68% seen once. These TCRs are of unknown antigen specificity. Specimen: CD4+ T cells from blood, cultured in vitro, collected after SARS-CoV-2 vaccination. The receptors shown here come from a human donor who received a COVID-19 vaccine. Each CDR3 is given without its conserved first and last residue. Fields, in order: J gene, clone size, D gene, V gene, CDR3 protein. D genes are given only for firm matches. Rows may omit the clone size; those that give it use once, few, many or a size class.

>TRBJ2-6|NA|TRBD1|TRBV19
ASRGVDRVGAGANVLT
>TRBJ2-1|NA|TRBD1|TRBV7-7
ASSLDRENEQF
>TRBJ1-5|NA|TRBD1|TRBV20-1
SARDQTGGRDQPQH
>TRBJ2-5|few|TRBD2|TRBV30
AWSVSGGVQETQY
>TRBJ1-2|NA|TRBD1|TRBV20-1
SANRDSIHYGYT
>TRBJ1-1|NA|NA|TRBV19
ASKRGKVEAF
>TRBJ2-3|NA|NA|TRBV24-1
ATSDPSDWATDTQY
>TRBJ1-1|NA|NA|TRBV11-1
ASSLDGNTEAF
>TRBJ1-1|NA|NA|TRBV9
ASSVGSSGQNTEAF
>TRBJ1-3|NA|TRBD1|TRBV6-1
ASRPGQGALGNTIY
>TRBJ1-1|NA|NA|TRBV7-9
ASSLAGNTEAF
>TRBJ1-2|NA|NA|TRBV7-9
ASSLGRDGYT
>TRBJ1-1|NA|NA|TRBV11-2
ASSGGGENTEAF
>TRBJ2-2|once|NA|TRBV24-1
ATSDFAGWDTGELF
>TRBJ1-2|few|NA|TRBV12-3/TRBV12-4
ASTPDRFYGYT
>TRBJ2-5|NA|TRBD2|TRBV20-1
SAWRGGQETQY
>TRBJ1-2|NA|NA|TRBV10-3
ASRAPGYGDGYT
>TRBJ2-3|NA|TRBD1|TRBV24-1
ATSDFGQGGTDTQY
>TRBJ1-6|NA|NA|TRBV7-9
ASSLSWGSPLH
>TRBJ1-6|NA|NA|TRBV12-3/TRBV12-4
ASSYGGYNSPLH
>TRBJ2-6|NA|TRBD1|TRBV12-3/TRBV12-4
ASRLTGGGGANVLT
>TRBJ2-7|NA|TRBD2|TRBV20-1
SAISRTSGRREQY
>TRBJ2-2|NA|NA|TRBV20-1
SARGSGGSNTGELF
>TRBJ1-2|NA|NA|TRBV7-9
ASSLDVTAGYGYT
>TRBJ1-1|NA|NA|TRBV6-1
ASSPGTLNTEAF
>TRBJ2-3|NA|TRBD1|TRBV20-1
SARDADRVDTDTQY
>TRBJ2-6|NA|NA|TRBV5-4
ASSSYGRSGANVLT
>TRBJ1-2|few|TRBD1|TRBV24-1
ATSPRTGGYGYT
>TRBJ1-1|NA|TRBD1|TRBV6-1
ASSEPDRGTEAF
>TRBJ2-5|few|TRBD1|TRBV5-1
ASSLGTGVQETQY
>TRBJ2-7|NA|NA|TRBV24-1
ATSDFYEQY
>TRBJ2-3|once|TRBD2|TRBV20-1
SARDQRGGLDTQY
>NA|NA|NA|TRBV24-1
ATSEPGAGRETQY
>TRBJ1-1|NA|NA|TRBV6-5
ASSYSIFEVDRSTEAF
>TRBJ1-2|few|NA|TRBV20-1
SAREFGVLGYGYT
>TRBJ1-2|NA|NA|TRBV7-2
ASSSPTGRGGYT
>TRBJ2-1|NA|TRBD2|TRBV2
ASSETASGTYNEQF